Included here is one T cell receptor (beta chain) sequence, with context. Its antigen is not identified. This sample stems from a study of cytomegalovirus exposure and HLA in healthy donors. Looked up from germline, CDR1 is ENHRY and CDR2 is SYGVKD. The CDR3 extends over 15 amino acids. The trim removed 10 bases at V and 0 bases at J, leaving 12 bases unmatched. Both 60 Vbeta primers and 13 Jbeta primers went into the PCR. Generated by immunoSEQ multiplex PCR, the TCRdb table keeps only in-frame clones and is missing some. The repertoire includes 150,000 or so clones, roughly 80% of them detected once, and about 7.7% sits in the top ten. Despite likely unrecorded immune exposures, the donors were nominally healthy at the time of sampling. Study findings and constraints: An analysis was carried out at a later point. It showed that HLA-associated TCR beta chains were more clonally expanded than equally common non-associated chains. Most observed TCR sequences were rare, whereas some public TCRs were detected in many donors. Cytomegalovirus-associated TCR beta chains were listed, numbering 164.

The sequence was obtained from a woman between 40 and 55 years old in good health and CMV-seropositive. This rearrangement joins TRBV10-3 to TRBJ2-7, with 7 bases aligning to TRBD1. The specimen was PBMCs. The DNA for the CDR3 is TGTGCCACCAATGACGGGGACAGAACCTCCTACGAGCAGTACTTC. Protein product: CATNDGDRTSYEQYF.